The 26 T cell receptor beta chains listed next were all sequenced from one sample in a study of CD8 T cells in Susac syndrome. When the RNA was reverse transcribed, random hexamers were used with an input of 0.5 to 1 ug. TCRdb analysed the immunoSEQ multiplex PCR reads with MiXCR anew, one entry per CDR3 protein. The sample has about 120,000 distinct CDR3 sequences; 94% are singletons. Sequenced: CD4+ T cells from PBMCs. The receptors stem from a human donor in good health.

The rearrangement joins TRBV2 to TRBJ1-1; no clear D. Between the trimmed V and J ends, which lost 4 bases and 0 bases, there was a span of 6 bases. This CDR3 contains 13 residues. Germline values: CDR1 SNHLY, CDR2 FYNNEI. CDR3 nucleotides: TGTGCCAGCAGTGTTCGGCTGAACACTGAAGCTTTCTTT. This encodes CASSVRLNTEAFF.

V gene TRBV3-1 combines with J gene TRBJ2-7, with D perhaps matching TRBD2 (6 bases). This CDR3 contains 15 residues. V lost 4 bases and J 0 bases, leaving 13 bases between the germline ends. The germline V gene has CDR1 LGHDT and CDR2 YNNKEL (reference sequence). The CDR3 DNA reads as TGTGCCAGCAGCCCTTATTGGAGGGGCTCCTACGAGCAGTACTTC. It yields the protein CASSPYWRGSYEQYF.

This chain connects TRBV6-2 or TRBV6-3 to TRBJ1-6; D remains unclear. Germline V gene lookup returns CDR1 MNHEY and CDR2 SVGEGT. V dropped 6 bases and J dropped 7 bases, with 13 bases sitting between them. The CDR3 contains 14 residues. The CDR3 DNA sequence: TGTGCCAGCAGCGTGCAGTGGATAAATTCACCCCTCCACTTT. Its translation: CASSVQWINSPLHF.

This rearrangement joins TRBV6-5 to TRBJ2-3, with 9 bases fitting TRBD1. V lost 7 bases and J lost 0; bases outside the gene matches: 2. CDR1 and CDR2 (germline): MNHEY, SVGAGI. This CDR3 comprises 14 residues. This chain's CDR3 is CASTGQGSTDTQYF. The CDR3 bases are TGTGCCAGCACCGGACAGGGGAGCACAGATACGCAGTATTTT.

V usage is TRBV14 and J usage is TRBJ1-4; D gene uncertain. The CDR3 is 13 residues long. Between the trimmed V and J ends, which lost 4 bases and 8 bases, there was a span of 11 bases. Germline V gene sequence: CDR1 SGHDN, CDR2 FVKESK. The CDR3 spells CASSLTPGEKLFF. CDR3 bases: TGTGCCAGCAGCCTCACGCCGGGGGAAAAACTGTTTTTT.

This chain uses TRBV19 with TRBJ1-5; the D is unclear. The V gene lost 5 bases and the J gene lost 0 bases, with 5 bases spanning the gap. The CDR3 runs to 13 residues. The germline V gene has CDR1 LNHDA and CDR2 SQIVND (reference sequence). CDR3 DNA sequence: TGTGCCAGTAGTCCATATAGCAATCAGCCCCAGCATTTT. Its protein product is CASSPYSNQPQHF.

The chain has TRBV30 and TRBJ1-5; D gene ambiguous. The CDR3 has 12 amino acids. Trimming shortened V by 4 bases and J by 2 bases, and 6 bases separated the two germline ends. Germline CDR1 is GTSNPN and CDR2 is SVGIG (reference sequence). The CDR3 sequence: CAWKQGNQPQHF. The CDR3 bases are TGTGCCTGGAAGCAGGGCAATCAGCCCCAGCATTTT. Together with reference TRBV30 and TRBJ1-5, the CDR3 gives the full variable domain: SQTIHQWPATLVQPVGSPLSLECTVEGTSNPNLYWYRQAAGRGLQLLFYSVGIGQISSEVPQNLSASRPQDRQFILSSKKLLLSDSGFYLCAWKQGNQPQHFGDGTRLSIL.

This clonotype was seen once. The V gene is TRBV5-6, the J gene TRBJ1-1, with D unclear. This CDR3 is 14 amino acids long. Germline CDR1 SGHDT, CDR2 YYEEEE. The germline V and J ends were trimmed by 2 bases and 0 bases, with 8 bases remaining between them. CDR3 sequence: CASSFRGLNTEAFF. The CDR3 region has the DNA TGTGCCAGCAGCTTCCGTGGATTGAACACTGAAGCTTTCTTT.

The gene calls are TRBV7-2 and TRBJ2-3, with unresolved D. Trimming shortened V by 2 bases and J by 5 bases, and 5 bases separated the two germline ends. Germline V CDR1 and CDR2: SGHTA, FQGNSA. This CDR3 region has 12 residues. CDR3 protein: CASSLTVDTQYF. The CDR3 nucleotides are TGTGCCAGCAGCTTAACTGTAGATACGCAGTATTTT.

The chain combines TRBV28 with TRBJ1-2, with no clear D. CDR1 and CDR2 from the germline V gene are MDHEN and SYDVKM. The length of the CDR3 is 15 residues. The ends were cut back, 7 bases at V and 2 bases at J, with 17 bases in the middle. Here the CDR3 reads CASKWLGSLNYGYTF. The CDR3 region has the DNA TGTGCCAGCAAATGGCTGGGAAGTTTGAACTATGGCTACACCTTC.

The chain has TRBV27 and TRBJ2-5; D is perhaps TRBD2 (7 bases). CDR1 is MNHEY and CDR2 is SMNVEV in the germline V gene (reference sequence). The CDR3 totals 16 residues. V was clipped by 2 bases and J by 2 bases, with 15 bases between them. Here the CDR3 reads CASSLGGASGQETQYF. The CDR3 DNA sequence: TGTGCCAGCAGTTTAGGGGGGGCTAGCGGACAAGAGACCCAGTACTTC.

The chain joins TRBV7-4 to TRBJ2-5; D unresolved. Germline CDR1 is SGHVT and CDR2 is SQSDAQ. The V end was cut by 7 bases, the J end by 5 bases, with 17 bases between. The CDR3 contains 14 residues. The CDR3 bases are TGTGCCAGCACCCCCGGGCGGTGGGTGGAGACCCAGTACTTC. Its translation: CASTPGRWVETQYF.

V and J are TRBV7-9 and TRBJ1-1; a possible D gene is TRBD1 (6 bases). Trimming removed 5 bases from V and 3 bases from J, with 13 bases in between. The CDR3 contains 14 residues. Germline lookup yields CDR1 SEHNR and CDR2 FQNEAQ (reference sequence). This chain's CDR3 is CASSPGSGDTEAFF. CDR3 nucleotide sequence: TGTGCCAGCAGCCCCGGGTCAGGGGACACTGAAGCTTTCTTT.

The V and J genes are TRBV27 and TRBJ1-6, with D maybe TRBD1 (5 bases). The CDR3 covers 15 residues. The germline CDR1 and CDR2 sequences are MNHEY and SMNVEV (reference sequence). The germline V and J ends were trimmed by 2 bases and 7 bases, with 12 bases remaining between them. CDR3: CASSLMGQRNSPLHF. DNA for the CDR3: TGTGCCAGCAGTTTAATGGGGCAGCGGAATTCACCCCTCCACTTT.

The gene calls are TRBV5-1 and TRBJ1-1; a possible D gene is TRBD1 (6 bases). Deletions cut 0 bases from V and 6 bases from J, with 15 bases between. The CDR3 totals 15 residues. The germline CDR1 and CDR2 sequences are SGHRS and YFSETQ. Here the CDR3 DNA reads TGCGCCAGCAGCTTGGACGGGGGCTGGACTTCTGAAGCTTTCTTT. It encodes CASSLDGGWTSEAFF.

The chain links TRBV7-2 to TRBJ1-6; no reliable D call. The CDR3 spans 16 residues. V was pared by 1 base and J by 0 bases, with 7 bases between. Looked up from germline, CDR1 is SGHTA and CDR2 is FQGNSA. This chain's CDR3 is CASSLGGGSYNSPLHF. CDR3 coding DNA: TGTGCCAGCAGCTTAGGCGGCGGCTCCTATAATTCACCCCTCCACTTT.

This chain joins TRBV4-2 and TRBJ2-5; the match to TRBD2 covers 15 bases. V was clipped by 3 bases and J by 3 bases; unmatched bases: 8. CDR1 LGHNA and CDR2 YNFKEQ come from the germline V gene. This CDR3 has 18 amino acids. The CDR3 sequence is CASSQAGTSGRWEETQYF. The CDR3 bases are TGTGCCAGCAGCCAGGCCGGGACTAGCGGGAGGTGGGAAGAGACCCAGTACTTC.

This clonotype has a single count. V usage is TRBV19 and J usage is TRBJ1-1; tentative D call: TRBD1 (6 bases). Germline loops: CDR1 LNHDA, CDR2 SQIVND (reference sequence). Trimming removed 11 bases from V and 1 base from J, with 14 bases in between. The CDR3 runs to 13 residues. The CDR3 DNA sequence: TGTGCCGCTAGGGGGTTAGAGAACACTGAAGCTTTCTTT. Translation gives CAARGLENTEAFF.

The V call is TRBV27, the J call TRBJ2-2; no reliable D call. The germline V gene has CDR1 MNHEY and CDR2 SMNVEV (reference sequence). With 4 bases removed from V and 10 bases from J, the gap between germline ends came to 13 bases. This CDR3 is 13 amino acids long. Here the CDR3 reads CASSSSGRQELFF. CDR3 sequence (DNA): TGTGCCAGCAGTTCGTCAGGCCGACAGGAGCTGTTTTTT.

The chain combines TRBV6-1 with TRBJ2-5; D not certain. Germline CDR1 reads MNHNS; CDR2 reads SASEGT. The CDR3 covers 16 residues. The V end was cut by 2 bases, the J end by 2 bases, with 15 bases between. CDR3 DNA: TGTGCCAGCAGTGAACTCATGGCGTTAGGGCAAGAGACCCAGTACTTC. Amino acid sequence: CASSELMALGQETQYF.

The chain employs TRBV5-1 and TRBJ2-5; D is perhaps TRBD2 (5 bases). Germline V gene data show CDR1 as SGHRS and CDR2 as YFSETQ. V lost 10 bases and J lost 4, with 17 bases in between. The CDR3 runs 13 residues. The CDR3 DNA follows: TGCGCCTCCTGCAAGCGGTGGGGAGAGACCCAGTACTTC. Translation: CASCKRWGETQYF.

This sequence joins TRBV6-2 or TRBV6-3 and TRBJ2-7, with 7 bases fitting TRBD1. J was trimmed by 3 bases and V by 6 bases; bases with no gene match: 8. CDR3 size: 14 residues. Germline loops: CDR1 MNHEY, CDR2 SVGEGT. CDR3: CASSTGDFRYEQYF. The CDR3 DNA follows: TGTGCCAGCAGCACAGGGGATTTTCGCTACGAGCAGTACTTC.

The rearrangement uses TRBV3-1 and TRBJ1-6; possibly TRBD1 for D (5 bases). CDR1 and CDR2 (germline): LGHDT, YNNKEL (reference sequence). The CDR3 is 14 residues long. Trimming removed 4 bases at V and 8 bases at J, with 12 bases between. Here the CDR3 reads CASSPGRWDSPLHF. The CDR3 DNA sequence: TGTGCCAGCAGCCCGGGACGATGGGATTCACCCCTCCACTTT.

The chain uses TRBV3-1 and TRBJ2-1; 10 bases match TRBD1. Losses at the gene ends were 0 bases for V and 6 bases for J; bases not matched to a gene: 5. CDR3 size: 16 residues. CDR1 and CDR2 (germline): LGHDT, YNNKEL (reference sequence). Written as DNA, the CDR3 is TGTGCCAGCAGCCAAGATTTTGGGACAGGGGCCAATGAGCAGTTCTTC. Protein product: CASSQDFGTGANEQFF.

The V and J genes are TRBV6-1 and TRBJ1-1; D not certain. The CDR3 covers 12 residues. V was trimmed by 2 bases and J by 3 bases, leaving 4 bases between them. Germline V gene sequence: CDR1 MNHNS, CDR2 SASEGT. Here the CDR3 reads CASSEMDTEAFF. The CDR3 nucleotides read TGTGCCAGCAGTGAAATGGACACTGAAGCTTTCTTT.

The V and J genes are TRBV20-1 and TRBJ1-1; maybe TRBD1 (6 bases). Germline V gene lookup returns CDR1 DFQATT and CDR2 SNEGSKA (reference sequence). CDR3 length: 13 residues. V lost 5 bases, J lost 4 bases, and 14 bases lay in between. CDR3 loop: CSAGGQVGTEAFF. CDR3 coding DNA: TGCAGTGCTGGGGGGCAGGTCGGCACTGAAGCTTTCTTT.